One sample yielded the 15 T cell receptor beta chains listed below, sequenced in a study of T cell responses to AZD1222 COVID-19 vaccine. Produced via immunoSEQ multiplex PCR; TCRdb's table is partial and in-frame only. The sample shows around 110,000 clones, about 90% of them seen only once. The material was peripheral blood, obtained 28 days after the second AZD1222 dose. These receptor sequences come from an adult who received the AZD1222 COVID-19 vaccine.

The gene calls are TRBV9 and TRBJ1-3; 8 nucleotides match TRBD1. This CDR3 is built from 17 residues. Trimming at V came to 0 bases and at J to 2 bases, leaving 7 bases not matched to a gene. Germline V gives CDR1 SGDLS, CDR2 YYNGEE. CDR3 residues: CASSVASGGLAGNTIYF. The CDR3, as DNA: TGTGCCAGCAGCGTAGCCTCAGGGGGCTTAGCTGGAAACACCATATATTTT. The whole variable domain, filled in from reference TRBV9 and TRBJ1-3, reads DSGVTQTPKHLITATGQRVTLRCSPRSGDLSVYWYQQSLDQGLQFLIQYYNGEERAKGNILERFSAQQFPDLHSELNLSSLELGDSALYFCASSVASGGLAGNTIYFGEGSWLTVV.

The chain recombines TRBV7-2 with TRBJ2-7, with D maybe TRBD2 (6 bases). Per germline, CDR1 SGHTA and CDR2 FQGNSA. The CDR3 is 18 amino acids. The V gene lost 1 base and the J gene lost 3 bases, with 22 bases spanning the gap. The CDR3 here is CASSLVGGSLPSHYEQYF. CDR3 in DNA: TGTGCCAGCAGCTTAGTCGGGGGTTCGCTGCCTAGCCACTACGAGCAGTACTTC. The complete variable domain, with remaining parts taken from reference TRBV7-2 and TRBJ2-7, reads GAGVSQSPSNKVTEKGKDVELRCDPISGHTALYWYRQSLGQGLEFLIYFQGNSAPDKSGLPSDRFSAERTGGSVSTLTIQRTQQEDSAVYLCASSLVGGSLPSHYEQYFGPGTRLTVT.

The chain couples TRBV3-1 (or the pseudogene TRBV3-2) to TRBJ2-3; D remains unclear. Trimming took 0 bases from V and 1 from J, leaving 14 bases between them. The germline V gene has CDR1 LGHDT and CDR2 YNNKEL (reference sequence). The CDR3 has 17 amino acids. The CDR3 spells CASSQEVCGQCTDTQYF. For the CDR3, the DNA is TGTGCCAGCAGCCAAGAGGTTTGCGGTCAGTGCACAGATACGCAGTATTTT.

CDR3 bases: TGTGCCAGCAGTGAAGGGACGGAAGCTTTCTTT. Its protein product is CASSEGTEAFF. The chain is built from TRBV6-1 and TRBJ1-1; no definite D call. CDR3 length: 11 amino acids. Germline CDR1 MNHNS, CDR2 SASEGT. Trimming removed 1 base at V and 8 bases at J, with 5 bases between.

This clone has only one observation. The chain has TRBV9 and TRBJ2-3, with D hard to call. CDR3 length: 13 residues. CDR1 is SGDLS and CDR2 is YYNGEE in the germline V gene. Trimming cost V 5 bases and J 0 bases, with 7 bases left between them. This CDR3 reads CASRAGSTDTQYF. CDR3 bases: TGTGCCAGCAGGGCCGGGAGCACAGATACGCAGTATTTT.

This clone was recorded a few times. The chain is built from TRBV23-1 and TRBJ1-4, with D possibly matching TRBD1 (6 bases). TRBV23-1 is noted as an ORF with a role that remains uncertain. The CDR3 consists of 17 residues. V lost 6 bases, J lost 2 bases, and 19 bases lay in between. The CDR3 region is CASRGVDSPATNEKLFF. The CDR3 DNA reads TGCGCCAGCAGGGGCGTGGACAGCCCTGCCACTAATGAAAAACTGTTTTTT.

CDR3 protein: CASSSHPSGLYNEQFF. The DNA of the CDR3 is TGTGCCAGCAGTTCGCATCCTAGCGGGTTGTACAATGAGCAGTTCTTC. This chain joins TRBV6-5 and TRBJ2-1, with TRBD2 identical over 8 bases. This CDR3 is built from 16 residues. Germline assignment: CDR1 MNHEY and CDR2 SVGAGI. V dropped 4 bases and J dropped 4; count of bases not matched to a gene: 9.

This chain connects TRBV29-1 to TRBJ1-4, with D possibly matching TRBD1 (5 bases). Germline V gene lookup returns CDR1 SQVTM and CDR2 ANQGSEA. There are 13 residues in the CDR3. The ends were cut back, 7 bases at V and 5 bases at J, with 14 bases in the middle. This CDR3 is CSARDGRNEKLFF. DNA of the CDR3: TGCAGCGCCCGGGACGGACGAAATGAAAAACTGTTTTTT.

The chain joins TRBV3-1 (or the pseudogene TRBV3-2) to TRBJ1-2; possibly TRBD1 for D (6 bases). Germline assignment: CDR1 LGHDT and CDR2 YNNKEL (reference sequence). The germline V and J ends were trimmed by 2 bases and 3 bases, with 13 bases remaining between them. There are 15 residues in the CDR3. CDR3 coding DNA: TGTGCCAGCAGCCAATCGGACGGACAGCACTATGGCTACACCTTC. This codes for CASSQSDGQHYGYTF.

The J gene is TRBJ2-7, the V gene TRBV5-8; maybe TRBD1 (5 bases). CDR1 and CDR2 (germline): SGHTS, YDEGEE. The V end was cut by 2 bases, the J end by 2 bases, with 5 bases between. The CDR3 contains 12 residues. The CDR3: CASSLQAYEQYF. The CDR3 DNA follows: TGTGCCAGCAGCTTACAGGCCTACGAGCAGTACTTC.

The CDR3 protein is CASSLGQGYSNQPQHF. The CDR3 region has the DNA TGTGCCAGCAGCCTGGGACAGGGGTATAGCAATCAGCCCCAGCATTTT. V gene TRBV7-9 combines with J gene TRBJ1-5; 10 nucleotides align to TRBD1. Germline assignment: CDR1 SEHNR and CDR2 FQNEAQ (reference sequence). The CDR3 is 16 amino acids. The ends lost 5 bases at V and 0 bases at J; junction bases unmatched: 4.

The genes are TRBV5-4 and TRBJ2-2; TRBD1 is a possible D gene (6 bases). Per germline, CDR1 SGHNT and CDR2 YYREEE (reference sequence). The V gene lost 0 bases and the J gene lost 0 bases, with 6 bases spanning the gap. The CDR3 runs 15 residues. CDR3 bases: TGTGCCAGCAGCTTGGGGACAGCGAACACCGGGGAGCTGTTTTTT. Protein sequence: CASSLGTANTGELFF.

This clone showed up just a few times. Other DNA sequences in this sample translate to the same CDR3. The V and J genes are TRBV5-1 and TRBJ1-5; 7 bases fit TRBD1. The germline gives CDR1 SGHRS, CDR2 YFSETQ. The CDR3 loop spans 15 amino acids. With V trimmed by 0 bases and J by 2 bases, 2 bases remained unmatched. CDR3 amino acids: CASSLGQGGNQPQHF. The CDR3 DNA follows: TGCGCCAGCAGCTTGGGACAGGGTGGCAATCAGCCCCAGCATTTT.

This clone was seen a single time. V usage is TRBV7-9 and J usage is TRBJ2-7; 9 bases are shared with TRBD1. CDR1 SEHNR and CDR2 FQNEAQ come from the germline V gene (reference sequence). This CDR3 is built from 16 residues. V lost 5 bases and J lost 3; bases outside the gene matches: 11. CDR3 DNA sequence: TGTGCCAGCAGCACTGGACAGGGGACGAAGTTCTACGAGCAGTACTTC. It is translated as CASSTGQGTKFYEQYF.

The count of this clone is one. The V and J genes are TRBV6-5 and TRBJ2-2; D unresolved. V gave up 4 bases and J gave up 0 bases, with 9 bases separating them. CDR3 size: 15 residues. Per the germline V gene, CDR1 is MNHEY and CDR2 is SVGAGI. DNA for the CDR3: TGTGCCAGCAGTTCCCGTGTAACGAACACCGGGGAGCTGTTTTTT. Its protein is CASSSRVTNTGELFF.